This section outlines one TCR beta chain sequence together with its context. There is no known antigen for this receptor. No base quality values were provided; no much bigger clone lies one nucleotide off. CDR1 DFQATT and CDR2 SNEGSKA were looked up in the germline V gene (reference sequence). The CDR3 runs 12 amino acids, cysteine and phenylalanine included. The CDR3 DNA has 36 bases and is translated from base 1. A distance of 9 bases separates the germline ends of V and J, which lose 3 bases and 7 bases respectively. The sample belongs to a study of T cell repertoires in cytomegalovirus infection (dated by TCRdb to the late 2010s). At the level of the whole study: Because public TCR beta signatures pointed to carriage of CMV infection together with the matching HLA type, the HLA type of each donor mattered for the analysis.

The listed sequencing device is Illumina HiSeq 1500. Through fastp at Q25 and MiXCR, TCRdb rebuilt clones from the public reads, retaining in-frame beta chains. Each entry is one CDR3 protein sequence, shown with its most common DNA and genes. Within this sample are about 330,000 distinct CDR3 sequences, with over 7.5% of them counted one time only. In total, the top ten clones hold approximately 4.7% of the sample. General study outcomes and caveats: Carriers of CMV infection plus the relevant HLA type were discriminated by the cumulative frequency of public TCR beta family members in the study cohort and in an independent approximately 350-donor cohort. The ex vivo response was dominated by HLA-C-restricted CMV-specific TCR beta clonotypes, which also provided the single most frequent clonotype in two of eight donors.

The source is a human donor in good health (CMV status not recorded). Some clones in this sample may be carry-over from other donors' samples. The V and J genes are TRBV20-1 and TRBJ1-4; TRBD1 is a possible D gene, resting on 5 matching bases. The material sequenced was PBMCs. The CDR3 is CSARQGGEKLFF. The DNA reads TGCAGTGCTAGGCAGGGAGGTGAAAAACTGTTTTTT.